The 17 T cell receptor beta chains given below trace back to one sample, sequenced in a study of molecular identifiers for immune sequencing clone quantification. MiXCR was run by TCRdb on the PCR reads, yielding one entry per CDR3 protein. This table has 400,000 to 600,000 distinct CDR3 sequences, about a fifth appearing once. The specimen sequenced was naive CD8+ T cells from blood, with Jurkat cell RNA spiked in. Specified subset: FACS-sorted CD8+CD4-CCR7+CD45RA+ naive T cells. These TCRs come from a human donor in good health. Some libraries in this study had Jurkat cell RNA spiked in.

At least ten counts were recorded for this clonotype. This chain links TRBV9 with TRBJ2-2; weak D call: TRBD1 (6 bases). Germline values: CDR1 SGDLS, CDR2 YYNGEE. CDR3 length: 15 amino acids. V was cut by 5 bases and J by 0 bases, with 11 bases left in between. The CDR3 nucleotides are TGTGCCAGCAGTCCAGGGGTAACGAACACCGGGGAGCTGTTTTTT. Its protein product is CASSPGVTNTGELFF. Filled out from reference TRBV9 and TRBJ2-2, the complete variable domain reads DSGVTQTPKHLITATGQRVTLRCSPRSGDLSVYWYQQSLDQGLQFLIQYYNGEERAKGNILERFSAQQFPDLHSELNLSSLELGDSALYFCASSPGVTNTGELFFGEGSRLTVL.

This clonotype showed up many times. V usage is TRBV14 and J usage is TRBJ1-1, with D uncertain. V lost 0 bases, J lost 5 bases, and 7 bases lay in between. The CDR3 spans 13 residues. Germline V gene lookup returns CDR1 SGHDN and CDR2 FVKESK. The DNA for the CDR3 is TGTGCCAGCAGCCAAGAATCGGTAACTGAAGCTTTCTTT. It specifies CASSQESVTEAFF.

This clonotype was detected ten times or more. The CDR3 region is CATGGVGGNQETQYF. CDR3 in DNA: TGTGCCACCGGGGGGGTCGGGGGGAACCAAGAGACCCAGTACTTC. The chain has TRBV7-2 and TRBJ2-5; 8 nucleotides align to TRBD2. This CDR3 contains 15 residues. J was trimmed by 0 bases and V by 10 bases; bases with no gene match: 10. Germline CDR1 SGHTA, CDR2 FQGNSA. The full variable domain, with the rest looked up from reference TRBV7-2 and TRBJ2-5, is GAGVSQSPSNKVTEKGKDVELRCDPISGHTALYWYRQSLGQGLEFLIYFQGNSAPDKSGLPSDRFSAERTGGSVSTLTIQRTQQEDSAVYLCATGGVGGNQETQYFGPGTRLLVL.

The chain couples TRBV7-2 to TRBJ2-7; the match to TRBD2 covers 8 bases. The V gene's germline CDR1 is SGHTA and CDR2 FQGNSA. The CDR3 contains 15 residues. The V and J ends lost 6 bases and 6 bases, in that order; junction bases with no gene match: 13. The CDR3 protein is CASRRAGTGGREQYF. As DNA, the CDR3 is TGTGCCAGCAGGCGCGCCGGGACGGGGGGGCGCGAGCAGTACTTC.

This clonotype has at least ten counts. V usage is TRBV6-5 and J usage is TRBJ1-1; the D is unclear. Trimming took 0 bases from V and 5 from J, leaving 7 bases between them. This CDR3 comprises 13 residues. The germline gives CDR1 MNHEY, CDR2 SVGAGI. CDR3: CASSYSSLTEAFF. The DNA of the CDR3 is TGTGCCAGCAGTTACTCCAGCTTGACTGAAGCTTTCTTT.

Many counts were recorded for this clonotype. This chain connects TRBV4-3 to TRBJ2-7; 9 bases are a match to TRBD2. J lost 4 bases, V lost 1 base, and 5 bases had no gene match. The CDR3 extends over 15 amino acids. Germline V gene data show CDR1 as LGHNA and CDR2 as YSLEER. The CDR3 is CASSQGGGGAYEQYF. The CDR3 coding sequence is TGCGCCAGCAGCCAAGGAGGCGGGGGGGCGTACGAGCAGTACTTC.

The sample holds a few counts of this clonotype. V and J are TRBV15 and TRBJ2-1; D possibly corresponds to TRBD1 (6 bases). The CDR3 covers 16 residues. CDR1 is LNHNV and CDR2 is YYDKDF in the germline V gene (reference sequence). V gave up 4 bases and J gave up 4 bases, with 17 bases separating them. This CDR3 is CATSIRLVQGYNEQFF. Here the CDR3 DNA reads TGTGCCACCAGCATAAGGCTAGTGCAGGGGTACAATGAGCAGTTCTTC.

This clonotype was counted once. A much larger clone is a single base away; this may be a read error. This sequence joins TRBV7-6 and TRBJ1-1, with unresolved D. Germline CDR1 and CDR2: SGHVS and FNYEAQ. This CDR3 is 12 amino acids long. Trimming shortened V by 4 bases and J by 11 bases, and 14 bases separated the two germline ends. The CDR3 reads CASSSGGSGAFF. CDR3 DNA: TGTGCCAGCAGCTCCGGTGGGAGCGGGGCTTTCTTT.

This clonotype was detected many times. The chain joins TRBV6-1 to TRBJ2-3; no clear D. Germline CDR1 MNHNS, CDR2 SASEGT. The CDR3 extends over 13 amino acids. V lost 3 bases and J lost 3, with 7 bases in between. Written as DNA, the CDR3 is TGTGCCAGCAGTGACAGACCAACAGATACGCAGTATTTT. Residues: CASSDRPTDTQYF.

This clonotype occurred a few times. The chain uses TRBV18 and TRBJ2-3, with D unresolved. Germline values: CDR1 KGHSH, CDR2 LQKENI. This CDR3 has 14 amino acids. Trimming stripped 2 bases from V and 5 bases from J, with 11 bases between. The CDR3 nucleotides are TGTGCCAGCTCACCAGAGCTGAACAGAGATACGCAGTATTTT. Encoded protein: CASSPELNRDTQYF. Supplemented by reference TRBV18 and TRBJ2-3, the full variable domain reads NAGVMQNPRHLVRRRGQEARLRCSPMKGHSHVYWYRQLPEEGLKFMVYLQKENIIDESGMPKERFSAEFPKEGPSILRIQQVVRGDSAAYFCASSPELNRDTQYFGPGTRLTVL.

This clonotype has at least ten counts. V gene TRBV12-3 or TRBV12-4 combines with J gene TRBJ1-1; D gene unclear. The CDR3 consists of 13 residues. V lost 7 bases, J lost 12 bases, and 21 bases lay in between. CDR3 nucleotide sequence: TGTGCCAGCAACCTCGCCTGGACGGAAAAGCCTTTCTTT. Amino acids: CASNLAWTEKPFF.

There are many counts of this clonotype. The chain combines TRBV7-8 with TRBJ1-6; D remains unclear. CDR1 is SGHVS and CDR2 is FQNEAQ in the germline V gene. The CDR3 is 17 residues long. Between the trimmed V and J ends, which lost 2 bases and 5 bases, there was a span of 16 bases. CDR3: CASSLSTGPADNSPLHF. CDR3 in DNA: TGTGCCAGCAGCTTATCAACCGGACCGGCAGATAATTCACCCCTCCACTTT.

This clonotype has at least ten counts. The V gene is TRBV7-9, the J gene TRBJ2-3, with TRBD1 matching 7 bases. This CDR3 contains 15 residues. Germline assignment: CDR1 SEHNR and CDR2 FQNEAQ (reference sequence). Trimming took 5 bases from V and 2 from J; bases not matched to a gene: 7. The CDR3: CASSGGQHYTDTQYF. The CDR3, as DNA: TGTGCCAGCAGCGGGGGACAGCATTACACAGATACGCAGTATTTT.

This clonotype was observed many times. The chain is built from TRBV28 and TRBJ2-3; the D call may be TRBD1 or TRBD2 (6 bases each). Per germline, CDR1 MDHEN and CDR2 SYDVKM. The CDR3 has 16 residues. V was clipped by 4 bases and J by 6 bases, with 20 bases between them. This chain's CDR3 is CASSYPRAQGGDTQYF. The CDR3 DNA sequence: TGTGCCAGCAGTTATCCCCGGGCCCAAGGGGGGGATACGCAGTATTTT.

In its sample, this clonotype was seen many times. J is TRBJ2-3 and V is TRBV4-3, with D perhaps given as TRBD1 or TRBD2 (5 bases each). V lost 0 bases and J lost 3, with 10 bases in between. This CDR3 spans 15 amino acids. Germline V CDR1 and CDR2: LGHNA, YSLEER. CDR3 bases: TGCGCCAGCAGCCAAGATTTGGGACCTACAGATACGCAGTATTTT. Translation: CASSQDLGPTDTQYF.

With regard to this clonotype: The CDR3 does not end in the conserved phenylalanine or tryptophan, so this is likely a read error. The V and J genes are TRBV27 and TRBJ2-7; D is perhaps TRBD2 (5 bases). The CDR3 runs 14 residues. V lost 6 bases to trimming and J lost 0 bases, with 12 bases between them. Germline V gives CDR1 MNHEY, CDR2 SMNVEV (reference sequence). The CDR3 loop is CASSPSTSSYEQYL. CDR3 nucleotide sequence: TGTGCCAGCAGCCCCTCCACTAGCTCCTACGAGCAGTACCTC.

For this clonotype: A much larger clone lies one base from this, so it may be a read error. This rearrangement joins TRBV30 to TRBJ2-5; 7 nucleotides align to TRBD2. The CDR3 sequence is 15 residues long. Germline V gene data show CDR1 as GTSNPN and CDR2 as SVGIG (reference sequence). V shed 8 bases, J shed 5 bases, and the junction held 17 bases outside the gene matches. The CDR3 DNA follows: TGTGCCCGGATCCTCGGTGGGGGGGTCGGGGAGACCCAGTACTTC. Translated, it gives CARILGGGVGETQYF.